The T cell receptor (beta chain) described here comes from a study of blood T cell repertoires in COVID-19. Study summary: Samples came from the United States, Italy and Spain, spanning acute and convalescent COVID-19. PBMCs, B-cell-depleted T cells, or T cells were the source of the cDNA or gDNA that made up the material.

Looked up from germline, CDR1 is DFQATT and CDR2 is SNEGSKA (reference sequence). This CDR3 is 11 amino acids long. Original processing notes: Counts of nucleated cells, estimated from reference gene primer amplification, were obtained. Assay: immunoSEQ multiplex PCR; the TCRdb copy retains only in-frame clones and omits some. The D gene and trimming were derived from the DNA, and the V and J assignments and clone size from that table. The table lists 80,000 or so clones, around 81% of them singletons. J is TRBJ2-5 and V is TRBV20-1, with D possibly matching TRBD1 (5 bases). The clonotype comes from an elderly man with acute or convalescent COVID-19. The specimen sequenced was peripheral blood. The CDR3 nucleotides are TGCAGGTCCAGGGTCGGAGAGACCCAGTACTTC. It codes for CRSRVGETQYF.